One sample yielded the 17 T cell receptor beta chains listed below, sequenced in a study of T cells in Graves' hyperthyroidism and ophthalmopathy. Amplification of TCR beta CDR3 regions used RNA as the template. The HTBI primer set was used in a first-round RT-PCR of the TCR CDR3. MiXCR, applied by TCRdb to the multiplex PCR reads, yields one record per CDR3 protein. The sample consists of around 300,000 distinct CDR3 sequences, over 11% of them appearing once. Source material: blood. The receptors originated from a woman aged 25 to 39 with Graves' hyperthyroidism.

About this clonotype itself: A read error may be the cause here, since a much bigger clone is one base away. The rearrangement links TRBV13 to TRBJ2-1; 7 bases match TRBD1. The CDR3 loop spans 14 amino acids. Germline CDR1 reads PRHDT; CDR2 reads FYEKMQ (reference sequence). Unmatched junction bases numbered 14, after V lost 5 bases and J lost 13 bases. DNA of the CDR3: TGTGCCAGCAGCCGGGACCAGGGGGTTCGGGGCCAGTTCTTC. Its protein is CASSRDQGVRGQFF.

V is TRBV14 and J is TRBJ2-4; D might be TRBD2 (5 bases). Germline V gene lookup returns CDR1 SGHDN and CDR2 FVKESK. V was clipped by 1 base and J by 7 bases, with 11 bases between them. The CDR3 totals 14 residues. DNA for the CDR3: TGTGCCAGCAGCCAAGCTTTACTAGGGAACATTCAGTACTTC. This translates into CASSQALLGNIQYF.

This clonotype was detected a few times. The CDR3, as DNA: TGTGCCTGGACCGGGCCCCTCGGGGAGCAGTTCTTC. This encodes CAWTGPLGEQFF. The rearrangement joins TRBV30 to TRBJ2-1, with D unresolved. V was clipped by 4 bases and J by 10 bases, with 14 bases between them. Germline assignment: CDR1 GTSNPN and CDR2 SVGIG (reference sequence). The CDR3 totals 12 residues. Combining the CDR3 with reference TRBV30 and TRBJ2-1 gives the whole variable domain SQTIHQWPATLVQPVGSPLSLECTVEGTSNPNLYWYRQAAGRGLQLLFYSVGIGQISSEVPQNLSASRPQDRQFILSSKKLLLSDSGFYLCAWTGPLGEQFFGPGTRLTVL.

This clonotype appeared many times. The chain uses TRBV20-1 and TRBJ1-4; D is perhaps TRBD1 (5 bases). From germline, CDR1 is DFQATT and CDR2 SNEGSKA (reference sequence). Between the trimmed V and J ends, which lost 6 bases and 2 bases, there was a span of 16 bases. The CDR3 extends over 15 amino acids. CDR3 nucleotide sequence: TGCAGTGCCCCGGACAACTTGGGCACTAATGAAAAACTGTTTTTT. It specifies CSAPDNLGTNEKLFF.

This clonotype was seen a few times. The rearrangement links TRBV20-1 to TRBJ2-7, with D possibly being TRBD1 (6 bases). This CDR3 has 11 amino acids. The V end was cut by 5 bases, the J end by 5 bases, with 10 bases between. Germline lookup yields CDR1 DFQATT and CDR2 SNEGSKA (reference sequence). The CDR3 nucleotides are TGCAGTGCTTACAGGGTCCACGAGCAGTACTTC. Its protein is CSAYRVHEQYF.

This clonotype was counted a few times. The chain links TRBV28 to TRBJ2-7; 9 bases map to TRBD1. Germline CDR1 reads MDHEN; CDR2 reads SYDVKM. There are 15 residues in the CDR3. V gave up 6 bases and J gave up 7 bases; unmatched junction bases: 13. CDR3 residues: CASSRGTGTRWEQYF. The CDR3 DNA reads TGTGCCAGCAGCCGCGGGACAGGGACCCGTTGGGAGCAGTACTTC.

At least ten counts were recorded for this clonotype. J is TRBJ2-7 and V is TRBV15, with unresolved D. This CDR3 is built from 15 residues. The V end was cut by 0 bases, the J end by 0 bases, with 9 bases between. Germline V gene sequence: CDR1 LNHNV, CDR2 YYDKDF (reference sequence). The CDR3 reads CATSRDPGVSYEQYF. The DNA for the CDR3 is TGTGCCACCAGCAGAGATCCAGGTGTCTCCTACGAGCAGTACTTC. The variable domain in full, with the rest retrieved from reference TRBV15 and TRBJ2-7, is DAMVIQNPRYQVTQFGKPVTLSCSQTLNHNVMYWYQQKSSQAPKLLFHYYDKDFNNEADTPDNFQSRRPNTSFCFLDIRSPGLGDTAMYLCATSRDPGVSYEQYFGPGTRLTVT.

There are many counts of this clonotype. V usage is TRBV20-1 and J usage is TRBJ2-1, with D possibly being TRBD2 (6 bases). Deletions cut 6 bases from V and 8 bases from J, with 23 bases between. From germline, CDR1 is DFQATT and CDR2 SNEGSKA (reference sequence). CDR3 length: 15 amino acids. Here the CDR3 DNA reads TGCAGTGCCCCCATGCCCGGGAGTCTATGGGATGAGCAGTTCTTC. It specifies CSAPMPGSLWDEQFF.

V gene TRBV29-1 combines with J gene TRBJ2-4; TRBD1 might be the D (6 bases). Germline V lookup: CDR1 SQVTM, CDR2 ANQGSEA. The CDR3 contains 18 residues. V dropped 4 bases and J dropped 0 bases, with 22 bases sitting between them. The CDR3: CSVVGGIPGHLAKNIQYF. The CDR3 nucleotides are TGCAGCGTTGTAGGGGGAATCCCAGGCCACTTAGCCAAAAACATTCAGTACTTC.

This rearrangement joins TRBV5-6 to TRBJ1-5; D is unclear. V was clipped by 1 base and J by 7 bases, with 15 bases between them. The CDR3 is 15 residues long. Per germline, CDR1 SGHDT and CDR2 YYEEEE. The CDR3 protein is CASSLQAGGSQPQHF. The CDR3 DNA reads TGTGCCAGCAGCTTGCAAGCAGGAGGTAGCCAGCCCCAGCATTTT.

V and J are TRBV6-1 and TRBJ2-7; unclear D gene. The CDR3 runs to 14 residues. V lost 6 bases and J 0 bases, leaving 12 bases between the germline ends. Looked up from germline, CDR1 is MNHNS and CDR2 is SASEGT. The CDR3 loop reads CASSDDETSYEQYF. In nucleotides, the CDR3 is TGTGCCAGCAGCGACGACGAAACCTCCTACGAGCAGTACTTC.

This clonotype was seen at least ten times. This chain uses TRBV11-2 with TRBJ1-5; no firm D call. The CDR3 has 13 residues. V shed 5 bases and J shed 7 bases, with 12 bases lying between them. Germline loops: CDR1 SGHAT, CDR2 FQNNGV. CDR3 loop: CASSPDYSQPQHF. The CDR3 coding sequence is TGTGCCAGCAGCCCGGATTACAGCCAGCCCCAGCATTTT. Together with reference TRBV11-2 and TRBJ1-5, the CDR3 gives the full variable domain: EAGVAQSPRYKIIEKRQSVAFWCNPISGHATLYWYQQILGQGPKLLIQFQNNGVVDDSQLPKDRFSAERLKGVDSTLKIQPAKLEDSAVYLCASSPDYSQPQHFGDGTRLSIL.

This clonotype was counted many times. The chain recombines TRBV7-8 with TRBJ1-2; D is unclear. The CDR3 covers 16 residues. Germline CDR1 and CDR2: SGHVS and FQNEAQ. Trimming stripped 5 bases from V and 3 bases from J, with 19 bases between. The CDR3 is CASSPSRPVGDYGYTF. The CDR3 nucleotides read TGTGCCAGCAGCCCCTCCCGCCCAGTGGGCGACTATGGCTACACCTTC.

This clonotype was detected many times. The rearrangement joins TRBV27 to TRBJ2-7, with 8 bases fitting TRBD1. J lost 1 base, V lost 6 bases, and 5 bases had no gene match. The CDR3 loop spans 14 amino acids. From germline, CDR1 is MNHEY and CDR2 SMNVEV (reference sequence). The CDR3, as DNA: TGTGCCAGCAGCCCGGGACAGGAATCCTACGAGCAGTACTTC. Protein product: CASSPGQESYEQYF.

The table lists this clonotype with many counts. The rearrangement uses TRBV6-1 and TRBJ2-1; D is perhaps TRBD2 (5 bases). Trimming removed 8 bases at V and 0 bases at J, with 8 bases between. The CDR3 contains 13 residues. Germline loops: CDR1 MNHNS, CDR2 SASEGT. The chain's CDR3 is CASGLSSYNEQFF. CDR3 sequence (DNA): TGTGCCAGCGGACTCAGCTCCTACAATGAGCAGTTCTTC.

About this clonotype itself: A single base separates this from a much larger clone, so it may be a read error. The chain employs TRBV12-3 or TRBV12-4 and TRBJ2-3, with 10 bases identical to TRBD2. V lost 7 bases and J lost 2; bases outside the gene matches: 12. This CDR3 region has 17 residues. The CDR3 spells CASTSMITSGITDTQYF. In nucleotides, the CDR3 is TGTGCCAGCACGTCCATGATAACTAGCGGGATCACAGATACGCAGTATTTT.

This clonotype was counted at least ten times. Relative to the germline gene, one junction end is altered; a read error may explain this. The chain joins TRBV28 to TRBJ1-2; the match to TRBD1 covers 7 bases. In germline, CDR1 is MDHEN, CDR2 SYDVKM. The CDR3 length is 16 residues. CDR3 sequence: CAGSSTGPPKPYGYTF. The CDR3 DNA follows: TGTGCCGGCAGTTCGACAGGGCCACCCAAGCCCTATGGCTACACCTTC.